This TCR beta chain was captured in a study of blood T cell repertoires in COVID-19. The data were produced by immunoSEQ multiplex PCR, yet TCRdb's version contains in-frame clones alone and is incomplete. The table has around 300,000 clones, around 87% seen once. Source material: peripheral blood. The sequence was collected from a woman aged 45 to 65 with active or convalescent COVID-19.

The CDR3 DNA sequence: TGTGCCAGCAGTTCTAGGATAGATACGCAGTATTTT. Protein sequence: CASSSRIDTQYF. The gene calls are TRBV28 and TRBJ2-3; D is unresolved. Germline CDR1 is MDHEN and CDR2 is SYDVKM. V was shortened by 4 bases and J by 5 bases, with 7 bases between the two germline ends. CDR3 length: 12 amino acids.